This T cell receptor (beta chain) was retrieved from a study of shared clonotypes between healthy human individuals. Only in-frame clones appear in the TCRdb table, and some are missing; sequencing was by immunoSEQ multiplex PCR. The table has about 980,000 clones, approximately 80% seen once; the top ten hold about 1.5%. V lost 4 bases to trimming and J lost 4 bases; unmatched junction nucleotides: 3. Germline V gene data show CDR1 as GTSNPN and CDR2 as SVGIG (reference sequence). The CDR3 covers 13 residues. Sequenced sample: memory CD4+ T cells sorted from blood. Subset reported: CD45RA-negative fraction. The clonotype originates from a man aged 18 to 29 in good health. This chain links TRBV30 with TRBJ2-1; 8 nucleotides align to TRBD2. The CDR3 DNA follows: TGTGCCTGGACTAGCGGGTTTTACAATGAGCAGTTCTTC. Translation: CAWTSGFYNEQFF.